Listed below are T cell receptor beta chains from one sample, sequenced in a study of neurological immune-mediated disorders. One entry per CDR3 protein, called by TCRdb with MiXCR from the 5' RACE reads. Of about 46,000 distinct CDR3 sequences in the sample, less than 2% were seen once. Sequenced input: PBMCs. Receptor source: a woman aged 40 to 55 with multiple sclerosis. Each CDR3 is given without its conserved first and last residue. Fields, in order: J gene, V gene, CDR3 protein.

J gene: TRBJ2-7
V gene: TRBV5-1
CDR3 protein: ASSFRGQGNEQY

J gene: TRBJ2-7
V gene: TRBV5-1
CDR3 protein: ASSGASFGAYEQY

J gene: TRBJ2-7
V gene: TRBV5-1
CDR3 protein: ASSLLTTGTYEQY

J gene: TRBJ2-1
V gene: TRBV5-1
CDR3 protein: ASSLARLAGYNEQF

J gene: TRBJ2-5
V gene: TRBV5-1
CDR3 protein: ASSLQGQETQY

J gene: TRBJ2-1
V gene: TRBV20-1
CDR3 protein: SAPGTRDYNEQF

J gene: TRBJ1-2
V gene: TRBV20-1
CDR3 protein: SASGTGGAGYT

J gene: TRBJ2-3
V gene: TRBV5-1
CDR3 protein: ASSPVGTSGGITDTQY

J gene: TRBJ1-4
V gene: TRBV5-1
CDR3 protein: ASSLGGEKLF

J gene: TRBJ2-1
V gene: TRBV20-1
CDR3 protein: SAHGADVAYVNEQF

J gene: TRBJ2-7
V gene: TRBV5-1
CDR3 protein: ASSPGLAGGEEQY

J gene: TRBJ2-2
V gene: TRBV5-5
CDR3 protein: ASRGKGQGSVTGELF

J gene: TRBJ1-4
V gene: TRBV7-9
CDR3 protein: ASSWGSSNEKLF

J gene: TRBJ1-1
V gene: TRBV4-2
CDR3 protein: ASSQEEGGNTEAF

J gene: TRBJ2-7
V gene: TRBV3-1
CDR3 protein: ASSQRRGTSLPYEQY

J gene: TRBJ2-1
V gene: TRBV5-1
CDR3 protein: ASSLTSSYNEQF

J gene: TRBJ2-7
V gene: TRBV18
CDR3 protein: ASSPSQGGYEQY

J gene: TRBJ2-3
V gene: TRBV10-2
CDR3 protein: ASSESTGWGTDTQY

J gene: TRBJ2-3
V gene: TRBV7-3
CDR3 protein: ASSQDFGGTDTQY

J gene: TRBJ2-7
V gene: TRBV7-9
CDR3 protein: ASSSPGLAGNEQY

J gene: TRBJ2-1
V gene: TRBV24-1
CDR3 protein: ATSDPDRPNEQF

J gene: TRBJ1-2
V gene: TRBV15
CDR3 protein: ATSSPDRGYGYT

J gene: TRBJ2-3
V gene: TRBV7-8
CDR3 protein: ASSLRVADTQY